The rows below give T cell receptor beta chains drawn from one sample of a study of T cells in Graves' hyperthyroidism and ophthalmopathy. TCRdb re-derived calls from the multiplex PCR reads in MiXCR, one entry per CDR3 protein. The sample contains roughly 290,000 distinct CDR3 sequences, around 13% of which appear only once. What was sequenced was blood. The receptors originated from a woman in her forties with Graves' hyperthyroidism. Both conserved end residues are part of each CDR3. Each record gives: D gene, J gene, V gene, clone size, CDR3 DNA, CDR3 protein. A D gene is named only where the DNA matches it firmly. Clone size is shown for a subset of rows, as once, few, many or a class of expanded clone.

d_gene: NA
j_gene: TRBJ2-5
v_gene: TRBV6-6
abundance: many
CDR3nt: TGTGCCAGCAGTTACCCAGGGGGAGGGGAGACCCAGTACTTC
CDR3aa: CASSYPGGGETQYF

d_gene: TRBD1
j_gene: TRBJ1-2
v_gene: TRBV5-1
abundance: NA
CDR3nt: TGCGCCAGCAGCTCCGCAGGGGGGAATGGCTACACCTTC
CDR3aa: CASSSAGGNGYTF

d_gene: NA
j_gene: TRBJ1-1
v_gene: TRBV19
abundance: NA
CDR3nt: TGTGCCAGTAGTATCGAGCACCTCTCGTTTTACACTGAAGCTTTCTTT
CDR3aa: CASSIEHLSFYTEAFF

d_gene: NA
j_gene: TRBJ2-6
v_gene: TRBV12-3/TRBV12-4
abundance: NA
CDR3nt: TGTGCCAGCAGTTTTGCTGGGGCCAACGTCCTGACTTTC
CDR3aa: CASSFAGANVLTF

d_gene: TRBD2
j_gene: TRBJ2-7
v_gene: TRBV10-3
abundance: NA
CDR3nt: TGTGCCACTGCTGGGGGCTTAGCGGGAGGGCAGGGCGAGCAGTACTTC
CDR3aa: CATAGGLAGGQGEQYF

d_gene: TRBD1
j_gene: TRBJ1-1
v_gene: TRBV5-8
abundance: many
CDR3nt: TGTGCCAGCAGCTTGGACCAGGGGGACGCTGAAGCTTTCTTT
CDR3aa: CASSLDQGDAEAFF

d_gene: NA
j_gene: TRBJ1-4
v_gene: TRBV27
abundance: few
CDR3nt: TGTGCCAGCAGTTTATCCCGTGGGGGACCAACTAATGAAAAACTGTTTTTT
CDR3aa: CASSLSRGGPTNEKLFF

d_gene: TRBD1
j_gene: TRBJ2-3
v_gene: TRBV18
abundance: NA
CDR3nt: TGTGCCAGCTCACCACCTATCGGGACAGGCACAGATACGCAGTATTTT
CDR3aa: CASSPPIGTGTDTQYF

d_gene: NA
j_gene: TRBJ2-1
v_gene: TRBV12-5
abundance: many
CDR3nt: TGTGCTAGTGGTTTGGTACTTGGGGGGTACAATGAGCAGTTCTTC
CDR3aa: CASGLVLGGYNEQFF

d_gene: TRBD2
j_gene: TRBJ2-3
v_gene: TRBV20-1
abundance: many
CDR3nt: TGCAGTGCTAGAGTTTCTAGCGGGAGGGCAAACACAGATACGCAGTATTTT
CDR3aa: CSARVSSGRANTDTQYF

d_gene: NA
j_gene: TRBJ2-7
v_gene: TRBV2
abundance: many
CDR3nt: TGTGCCTCCGCCTGGGGCGATTCCTACGAGCAGTACTTC
CDR3aa: CASAWGDSYEQYF

d_gene: TRBD2
j_gene: TRBJ2-2
v_gene: TRBV19
abundance: NA
CDR3nt: TGTGCCAGTGCGACTAGCGGGGCGAACACCGGGGAGCTGTTTTTT
CDR3aa: CASATSGANTGELFF

d_gene: TRBD2
j_gene: TRBJ2-1
v_gene: TRBV3-1
abundance: NA
CDR3nt: TGTGCCAGCAGCCATCTAGCGGGAGGGCCGGTTGAGCAGTTCTTC
CDR3aa: CASSHLAGGPVEQFF

d_gene: NA
j_gene: TRBJ1-1
v_gene: TRBV30
abundance: many
CDR3nt: TGTGCCTGCTCCCCCGTGGGGGTGAACACTGAAGCTTTCTTT
CDR3aa: CACSPVGVNTEAFF

d_gene: NA
j_gene: TRBJ2-7
v_gene: TRBV12-3/TRBV12-4
abundance: many
CDR3nt: TGTGCCAGCAGTTTAGAGGGTCGCTCCCACGAGCAGTACTTC
CDR3aa: CASSLEGRSHEQYF

d_gene: NA
j_gene: TRBJ2-3
v_gene: TRBV6-2/TRBV6-3
abundance: few
CDR3nt: TGTGCCAGCCTCAAAACCAGCGATTTTTCGGATACGCAGTATTTT
CDR3aa: CASLKTSDFSDTQYF

d_gene: NA
j_gene: TRBJ1-2
v_gene: TRBV9
abundance: many
CDR3nt: TGTGCCAGCAGCGTAGGGACAGTAGGTGGCTACACCTTC
CDR3aa: CASSVGTVGGYTF

d_gene: NA
j_gene: TRBJ2-5
v_gene: TRBV7-7
abundance: many
CDR3nt: TGTGCTAGCAGCAAGACTGGGATGAGGGAGACCCAGTACTTC
CDR3aa: CASSKTGMRETQYF

d_gene: NA
j_gene: TRBJ1-2
v_gene: TRBV18
abundance: many
CDR3nt: TGTGCCAGCTCACTTCGGGACGGCCACTACACCTTC
CDR3aa: CASSLRDGHYTF

d_gene: NA
j_gene: TRBJ2-7
v_gene: TRBV28
abundance: once
CDR3nt: TGTGCCAGCAGTTTACCGGGAGGGCCAGGGGGCGCAGGGTACGAGCAGTACTTC
CDR3aa: CASSLPGGPGGAGYEQYF

d_gene: NA
j_gene: TRBJ1-2
v_gene: TRBV19
abundance: many
CDR3nt: TGTGCCAGTAGTCTAGACAGCGACTCTAACTATGGCTACACCTTC
CDR3aa: CASSLDSDSNYGYTF

d_gene: NA
j_gene: TRBJ2-1
v_gene: TRBV15
abundance: NA
CDR3nt: TGTGCCACCAGCAGAGGCCGGGACTGGGGGGATGAGCAGTTCTTC
CDR3aa: CATSRGRDWGDEQFF

d_gene: NA
j_gene: TRBJ1-2
v_gene: TRBV7-9
abundance: many
CDR3nt: TGTGCCAGCAGCTTAGGCCAGTTCTATGGCTACACCTTC
CDR3aa: CASSLGQFYGYTF

d_gene: NA
j_gene: TRBJ2-5
v_gene: TRBV7-9
abundance: NA
CDR3nt: TGTGCCAGCAGCTTAAGTTATCGGGACTCCGGGGAGACCCAGTACTTC
CDR3aa: CASSLSYRDSGETQYF

d_gene: NA
j_gene: TRBJ2-1
v_gene: TRBV29-1
abundance: many
CDR3nt: TGCAGCGTTGCCCTCCTTCGAACAATGTACAATGAGCAGTTCTTC
CDR3aa: CSVALLRTMYNEQFF

d_gene: TRBD2
j_gene: TRBJ2-7
v_gene: TRBV29-1
abundance: many
CDR3nt: TGCAGCGCTATGGGGGGGGTGGGACTCTACGAGCAGTACTTC
CDR3aa: CSAMGGVGLYEQYF

d_gene: NA
j_gene: TRBJ2-2
v_gene: TRBV6-1
abundance: few
CDR3nt: TGTGCCAGCAGTACGCGGGGGCGGACCGGGGAGCTGTTTTTT
CDR3aa: CASSTRGRTGELFF

d_gene: NA
j_gene: TRBJ1-3
v_gene: TRBV3-1
abundance: NA
CDR3nt: TGTGCCAGCAGCCCGATATCCCGAAACACCATATATTTT
CDR3aa: CASSPISRNTIYF

d_gene: NA
j_gene: TRBJ2-1
v_gene: TRBV6-4
abundance: NA
CDR3nt: TGTGCCAGCAGCCAACGGGACTCCTCCTACAATGAGCAGTTCTTC
CDR3aa: CASSQRDSSYNEQFF

d_gene: NA
j_gene: TRBJ2-3
v_gene: TRBV12-3/TRBV12-4
abundance: NA
CDR3nt: TGTGCCAGCAGTTTCGGAACGGAATACACAGATACGCAGTATTTT
CDR3aa: CASSFGTEYTDTQYF

d_gene: NA
j_gene: TRBJ1-5
v_gene: TRBV6-6
abundance: many
CDR3nt: TGTGCCAGCAGTTACTCTTGGGGGGACAATCAGCCCCAGCATTTT
CDR3aa: CASSYSWGDNQPQHF

d_gene: NA
j_gene: TRBJ2-1
v_gene: TRBV2
abundance: few
CDR3nt: TGTGCCAGCAGTGAACGGGCCGGGAGAGGGTTAAATGAGCAGTTCTTC
CDR3aa: CASSERAGRGLNEQFF

d_gene: TRBD1
j_gene: TRBJ2-4
v_gene: TRBV7-9
abundance: many
CDR3nt: TGTGCCAGCAGCTCGTCAGGGGGCCTCATTCAGTACTTC
CDR3aa: CASSSSGGLIQYF

d_gene: NA
j_gene: TRBJ1-3
v_gene: TRBV12-3/TRBV12-4
abundance: many
CDR3nt: TGTGCCAGCATGGTCGCCGGGTGGGGAAACACCATATATTTT
CDR3aa: CASMVAGWGNTIYF

d_gene: NA
j_gene: TRBJ2-7
v_gene: TRBV2
abundance: many
CDR3nt: TGTGCCAGCAGTCAAGGGGCGGGTATCGTCTCCTACGAGCAGTACTTC
CDR3aa: CASSQGAGIVSYEQYF

d_gene: TRBD1
j_gene: TRBJ2-5
v_gene: TRBV28
abundance: NA
CDR3nt: TGTGCCAGCAGCCCCGGGACAGGGTTCCAAGAGACCCAGTACTTC
CDR3aa: CASSPGTGFQETQYF

d_gene: NA
j_gene: TRBJ2-7
v_gene: TRBV12-5
abundance: many
CDR3nt: TGTGCTAGTGGTTTGGGCGGCCGCTCCTACGAGCAGTACTTC
CDR3aa: CASGLGGRSYEQYF

d_gene: TRBD1
j_gene: TRBJ2-7
v_gene: TRBV6-1
abundance: many
CDR3nt: TGTGCCAGCAGCAAGGGACAGGGATCAACCTACGAGCAGTACTTC
CDR3aa: CASSKGQGSTYEQYF

d_gene: NA
j_gene: TRBJ2-7
v_gene: TRBV11-2
abundance: many
CDR3nt: TGTGCCAGCAGCTTCTCCCGCGACGAGGTCTACGAGCAGTACTTC
CDR3aa: CASSFSRDEVYEQYF

d_gene: TRBD1
j_gene: TRBJ1-6
v_gene: TRBV3-1
abundance: NA
CDR3nt: TGTGCCAGCAGCTTCCGGGACAGAAATTCACCCCTCCACTTT
CDR3aa: CASSFRDRNSPLHF